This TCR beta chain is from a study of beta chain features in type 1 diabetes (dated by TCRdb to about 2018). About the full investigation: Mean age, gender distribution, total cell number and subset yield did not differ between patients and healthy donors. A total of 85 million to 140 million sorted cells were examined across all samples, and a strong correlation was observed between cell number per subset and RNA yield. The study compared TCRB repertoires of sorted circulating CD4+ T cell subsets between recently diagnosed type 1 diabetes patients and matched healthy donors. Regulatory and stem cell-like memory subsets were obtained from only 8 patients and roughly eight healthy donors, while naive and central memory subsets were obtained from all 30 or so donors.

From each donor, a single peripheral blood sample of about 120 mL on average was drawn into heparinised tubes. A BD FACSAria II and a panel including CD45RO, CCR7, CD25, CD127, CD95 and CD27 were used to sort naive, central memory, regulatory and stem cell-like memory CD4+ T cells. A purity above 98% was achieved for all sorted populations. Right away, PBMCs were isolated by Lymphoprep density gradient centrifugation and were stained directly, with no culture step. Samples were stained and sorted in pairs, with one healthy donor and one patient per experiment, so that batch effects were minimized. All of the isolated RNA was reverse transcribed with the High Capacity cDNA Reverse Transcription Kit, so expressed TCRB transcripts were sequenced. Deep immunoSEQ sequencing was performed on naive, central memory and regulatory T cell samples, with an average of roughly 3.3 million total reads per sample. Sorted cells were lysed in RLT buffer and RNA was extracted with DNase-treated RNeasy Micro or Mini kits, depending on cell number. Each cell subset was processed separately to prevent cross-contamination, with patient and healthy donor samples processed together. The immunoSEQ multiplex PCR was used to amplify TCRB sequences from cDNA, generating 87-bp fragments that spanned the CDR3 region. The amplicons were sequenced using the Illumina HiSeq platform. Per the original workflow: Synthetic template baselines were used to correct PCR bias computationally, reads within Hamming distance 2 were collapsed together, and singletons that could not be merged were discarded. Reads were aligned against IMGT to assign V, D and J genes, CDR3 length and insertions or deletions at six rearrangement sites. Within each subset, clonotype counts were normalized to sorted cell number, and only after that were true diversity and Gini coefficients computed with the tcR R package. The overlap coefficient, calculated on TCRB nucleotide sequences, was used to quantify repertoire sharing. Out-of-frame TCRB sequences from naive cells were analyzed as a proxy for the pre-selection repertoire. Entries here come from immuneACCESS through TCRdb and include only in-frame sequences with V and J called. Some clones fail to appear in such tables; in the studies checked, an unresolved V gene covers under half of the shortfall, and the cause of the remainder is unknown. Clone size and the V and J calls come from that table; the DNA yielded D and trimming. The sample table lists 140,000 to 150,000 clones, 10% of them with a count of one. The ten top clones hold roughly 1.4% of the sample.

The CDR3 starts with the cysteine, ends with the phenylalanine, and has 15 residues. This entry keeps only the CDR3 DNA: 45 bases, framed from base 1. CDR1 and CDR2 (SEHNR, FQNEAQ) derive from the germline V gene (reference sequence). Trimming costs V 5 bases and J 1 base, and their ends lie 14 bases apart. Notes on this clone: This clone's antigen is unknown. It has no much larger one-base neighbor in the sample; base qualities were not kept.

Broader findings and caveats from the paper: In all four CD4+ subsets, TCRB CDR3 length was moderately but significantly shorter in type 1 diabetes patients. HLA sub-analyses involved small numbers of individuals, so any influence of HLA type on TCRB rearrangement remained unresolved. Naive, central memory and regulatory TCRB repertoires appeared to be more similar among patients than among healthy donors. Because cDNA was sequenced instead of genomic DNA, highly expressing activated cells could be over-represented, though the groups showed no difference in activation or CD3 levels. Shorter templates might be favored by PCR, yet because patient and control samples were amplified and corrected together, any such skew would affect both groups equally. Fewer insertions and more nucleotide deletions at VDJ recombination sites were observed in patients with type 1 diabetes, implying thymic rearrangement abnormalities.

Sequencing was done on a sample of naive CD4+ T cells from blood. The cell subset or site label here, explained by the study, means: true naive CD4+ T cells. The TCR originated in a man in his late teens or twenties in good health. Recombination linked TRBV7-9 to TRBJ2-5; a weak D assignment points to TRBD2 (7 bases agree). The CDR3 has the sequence CASSDTAGAQETQYF. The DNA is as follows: TGTGCCAGCAGCGATACTGCGGGGGCCCAAGAGACCCAGTACTTC.